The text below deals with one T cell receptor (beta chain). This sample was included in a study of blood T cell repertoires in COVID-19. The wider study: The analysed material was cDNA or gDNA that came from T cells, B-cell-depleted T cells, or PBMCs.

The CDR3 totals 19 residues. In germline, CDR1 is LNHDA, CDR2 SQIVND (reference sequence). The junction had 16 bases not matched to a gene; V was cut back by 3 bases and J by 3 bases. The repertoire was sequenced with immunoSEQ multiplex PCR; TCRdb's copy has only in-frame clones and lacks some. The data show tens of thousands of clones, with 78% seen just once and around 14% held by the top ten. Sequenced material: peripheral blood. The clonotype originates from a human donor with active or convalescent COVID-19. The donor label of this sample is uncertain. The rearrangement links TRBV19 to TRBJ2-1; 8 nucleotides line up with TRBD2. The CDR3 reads CASSISPWVRAGDYNEQFF. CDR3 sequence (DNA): TGTGCCAGTAGTATTTCTCCCTGGGTAAGAGCGGGAGACTACAATGAGCAGTTCTTC. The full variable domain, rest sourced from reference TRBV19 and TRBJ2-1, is DGGITQSPKYLFRKEGQNVTLSCEQNLNHDAMYWYRQDPGQGLRLIYYSQIVNDFQKGDIAEGYSVSREKKESFPLTVTSAQKNPTAFYLCASSISPWVRAGDYNEQFFGPGTRLTVL.